The 24 T cell receptor beta chains presented below share a single source sample, sequenced in a study of cytomegalovirus exposure and HLA in healthy donors (dated by TCRdb to 2015 to 2018). Libraries were constructed by the immunoSEQ multiplex PCR assay. The multiplex PCR relied on a mix of 60 forward primers for TCR Vbeta segments and 13 reverse primers for TCR Jbeta segments. This is the immuneACCESS table as TCRdb keeps it, with only in-frame sequences that have V and J called. A part of the clones is gone; compared with another copy, unresolved V genes explain less than half, and the rest is unexplained. The sample records roughly 170,000 clones, 65% to 80% of which are singletons. The ten largest account for about 1.5% of the sample. The sequencing input was PBMCs. The receptors stem from a woman younger than 45 in good health and CMV-seronegative.

The CDR3 DNA reads TGTGCCAGCAGATCCGGGACAGCCGACCGGCGGAACACTGAAGCTTTCTTT. Its translation: CASRSGTADRRNTEAFF. This rearrangement joins TRBV7-9 to TRBJ1-1, with 7 bases matching TRBD1. Germline V CDR1 and CDR2: SEHNR, FQNEAQ (reference sequence). The CDR3 spans 17 residues. With V trimmed by 6 bases and J by 1 base, 14 bases remained unmatched.

This chain connects TRBV15 to TRBJ2-1; D not certain. The CDR3 has 16 residues. Germline CDR1 is LNHNV and CDR2 is YYDKDF (reference sequence). Trimming left V 0 bases short and J 0 bases short, with 9 bases between. This CDR3 is CATSRDNTISYNEQFF. In DNA, the CDR3 is TGTGCCACCAGCAGAGATAACACCATCTCCTACAATGAGCAGTTCTTC.

This chain links TRBV5-6 with TRBJ2-5; 7 nucleotides line up with TRBD1. The CDR3 is 14 amino acids. CDR1 is SGHDT, CDR2 YYEEEE, per germline. V shed 6 bases and J 0 bases; nucleotides not matched to a gene: 5. The CDR3 sequence: CASISTGDQETQYF. The DNA for the CDR3 is TGTGCCAGCATAAGTACAGGGGACCAAGAGACCCAGTACTTC.

This sequence joins TRBV5-8 and TRBJ2-5; 7 bases fit TRBD1. The junction had 9 bases not matched to a gene; V was cut back by 4 bases and J by 9 bases. The CDR3 runs 13 residues. Germline CDR1 reads SGHTS; CDR2 reads YDEGEE. CDR3 nucleotide sequence: TGTGCCAGCAGCGTGGGACAGCTAGGGTCCCAGTACTTC. It specifies CASSVGQLGSQYF. The full variable domain, its missing parts supplied by reference TRBV5-8 and TRBJ2-5, is EAGVTQSPTHLIKTRGQQATLRCSPISGHTSVYWYQQALGLGLQFLLWYDEGEERNRGNFPPRFSGRQFPNYSSELNVNALELEDSALYLCASSVGQLGSQYFGPGTRLLVL.

This clone was detected only once. J is TRBJ1-3 and V is TRBV13; D call uncertain. In germline, CDR1 is PRHDT, CDR2 FYEKMQ (reference sequence). This CDR3 is 16 amino acids long. Trimming removed 1 base from V and 2 bases from J, with 12 bases in between. This CDR3 is CASSLVAGQAGNTIYF. CDR3 DNA: TGTGCCAGCAGCTTAGTCGCTGGTCAGGCTGGAAACACCATATATTTT.

Of note for this clone: One end of the junction fails to match germline, which may point to a read error. The chain carries TRBV7-9 and TRBJ1-1; 7 bases are shared with TRBD1. CDR3 length: 14 amino acids. Germline CDR1 reads SEHNR; CDR2 reads FQNEAQ (reference sequence). The CDR3 reads CSSSLGRTGFEAFF. In nucleotides, the CDR3 is TGTTCCAGCAGCTTAGGGCGGACAGGCTTCGAAGCTTTCTTT.

The chain combines TRBV27 with TRBJ1-3; unclear D gene. Trimming took off 8 bases at V and 4 bases at J, with 12 bases between the two ends. CDR3 length: 13 residues. Germline CDR1 reads MNHEY; CDR2 reads SMNVEV (reference sequence). For the CDR3, the DNA is TGTGCCAGCTCCTTCGCACAGGGAAACACCATATATTTT. The encoded protein is CASSFAQGNTIYF.

This clone appeared a few times. DNA for the CDR3: TGTGCCAGCTCACCTCGGACAGGGGTTGCAAACATTCAGTACTTC. This sequence encodes CASSPRTGVANIQYF. This chain joins TRBV18 and TRBJ2-4; TRBD1 matches 9 bases. Germline CDR1 is KGHSH and CDR2 is LQKENI. This CDR3 region has 15 residues. Unmatched junction bases numbered 6, after V lost 3 bases and J lost 6 bases.

The V gene is TRBV13, the J gene TRBJ1-3; no clear D gene. V lost 4 bases and J lost 2, with 15 bases in between. The CDR3 has 16 residues. Germline CDR1 PRHDT, CDR2 FYEKMQ (reference sequence). DNA for the CDR3: TGTGCCAGCAGCTCATACTATCCCTCAACTGGAAACACCATATATTTT. This sequence encodes CASSSYYPSTGNTIYF.

This chain uses TRBV18 with TRBJ1-2, with a possible D match to TRBD1 (6 bases). Germline V gene lookup returns CDR1 KGHSH and CDR2 LQKENI. This CDR3 region has 14 residues. Trimming shortened V by 1 base and J by 2 bases, and 8 bases separated the two germline ends. The CDR3, as DNA: TGTGCCAGCTCACCACTACAGGGAAACTATGGCTACACCTTC. Translating gives CASSPLQGNYGYTF.

This sequence joins TRBV5-6 and TRBJ1-1, with D unresolved. Trimming shortened V by 2 bases and J by 2 bases, and 16 bases separated the two germline ends. The CDR3 runs to 16 residues. CDR1 is SGHDT, CDR2 YYEEEE, per germline. The CDR3 spells CASSFPGGSLNTEAFF. The CDR3, as DNA: TGTGCCAGCAGCTTCCCAGGAGGGTCCCTTAACACTGAAGCTTTCTTT.

The sample holds a few counts of this clone. This chain joins TRBV6-5 and TRBJ2-7; no firm D call. V lost 2 bases and J 5 bases, leaving 10 bases between the germline ends. CDR1 and CDR2 (germline): MNHEY, SVGAGI. There are 13 residues in the CDR3. CDR3: CASSYARIHEQYF. The CDR3 DNA reads as TGTGCCAGCAGTTACGCCAGGATCCACGAGCAGTACTTC.

This clone was recorded at least ten times. This chain joins TRBV18 and TRBJ1-2; 8 nucleotides match TRBD1. The CDR3 spans 13 residues. Germline CDR1 KGHSH, CDR2 LQKENI. The trim removed 6 bases at V and 6 bases at J, leaving 6 bases unmatched. In nucleotides, the CDR3 is TGTGCCAGCTCTGGACAGGGTATCGATGGCTACACCTTC. It encodes CASSGQGIDGYTF.

The chain is built from TRBV5-4 and TRBJ2-1; D gene ambiguous. The CDR3 is 10 residues long. Germline values: CDR1 SGHNT, CDR2 YYREEE (reference sequence). Trimming removed 0 bases at V and 15 bases at J, with 7 bases between. Written as DNA, the CDR3 is TGTGCCAGCAGCTTGGGGCAGGTGTTCTTC. Translation: CASSLGQVFF.

This rearrangement joins TRBV30 to TRBJ2-5; D perhaps matches TRBD1 (5 bases). Trimming pared 4 bases from V and 3 bases from J, leaving 18 bases between. CDR3 length: 15 amino acids. The germline V gene has CDR1 GTSNPN and CDR2 SVGIG (reference sequence). Here the CDR3 DNA reads TGTGCCTGGAAATCAACCTGGGCCAGGGAAGAGACCCAGTACTTC. This encodes CAWKSTWAREETQYF.

The chain combines TRBV20-1 with TRBJ1-1, with a weak D call TRBD1 (6 bases). V lost 3 bases to trimming and J lost 11 bases, with 13 bases between them. Germline CDR1 is DFQATT and CDR2 is SNEGSKA (reference sequence). The CDR3 runs to 11 residues. The CDR3 DNA follows: TGCAGTGCTAGGGGACACCGAAGGGCTTTCTTT. It is translated as CSARGHRRAFF.

The V call is TRBV13, the J call TRBJ1-1, with D unclear. The CDR3 is 15 residues long. V was shortened by 0 bases and J by 5 bases, with 13 bases between the two germline ends. CDR1 is PRHDT, CDR2 FYEKMQ, per germline (reference sequence). DNA of the CDR3: TGTGCCAGCAGCTTAGGAGCTGTCTCTAGTACTGAAGCTTTCTTT. As protein: CASSLGAVSSTEAFF.

The chain links TRBV5-1 to TRBJ2-3, with D tentatively TRBD1 (6 bases). CDR3 length: 16 residues. Germline-derived CDR1 and CDR2 are SGHRS and YFSETQ. Trimming left V 1 base short and J 1 base short, with 13 bases between. CDR3 in amino acids: CASSLQTGVGTDTQYF. CDR3 coding DNA: TGCGCCAGCAGCTTGCAGACAGGCGTAGGCACAGATACGCAGTATTTT.

V gene TRBV9 combines with J gene TRBJ2-5; weak D call: TRBD2 (6 bases). CDR3 size: 14 residues. The V end was cut by 4 bases, the J end by 4 bases, with 14 bases between. Germline V lookup: CDR1 SGDLS, CDR2 YYNGEE. As DNA, the CDR3 is TGTGCCAGCAGCCCACGGAGGGCAGGAGAGACCCAGTACTTC. Residues: CASSPRRAGETQYF. Combining the CDR3 with reference TRBV9 and TRBJ2-5 gives the whole variable domain DSGVTQTPKHLITATGQRVTLRCSPRSGDLSVYWYQQSLDQGLQFLIQYYNGEERAKGNILERFSAQQFPDLHSELNLSSLELGDSALYFCASSPRRAGETQYFGPGTRLLVL.

For this clone: A read error may account for a junction end that differs from germline. The chain has TRBV29-1 and TRBJ2-3; 10 nucleotides agree with TRBD2. CDR3 size: 16 residues. Germline CDR1 SQVTM, CDR2 ANQGSEA. CDR3 in DNA: TGCAGTGATACTAGCGGGGAGGCCTCTAGCACAGATATGCAGTATTTT. This gives the protein CSDTSGEASSTDMQYF.

This clone occurred once. The rearrangement joins TRBV29-1 to TRBJ2-1; tentative D call: TRBD1 (6 bases). The ends were cut back, 7 bases at V and 5 bases at J, with 15 bases in the middle. Looked up from germline, CDR1 is SQVTM and CDR2 is ANQGSEA. This CDR3 comprises 13 residues. The CDR3 sequence is CSANRGFDNEQFF. CDR3 nucleotides: TGCAGCGCAAATAGGGGGTTCGACAATGAGCAGTTCTTC.

The chain uses TRBV11-3 and TRBJ1-1; 7 bases agree with TRBD1. Per the germline V gene, CDR1 is SGHNT and CDR2 is YENEEA. The V segment lost 3 bases and the J segment 8 bases; nucleotides outside the gene matches: 9. The CDR3 runs 14 residues. CDR3 bases: TGTGCCAGCAGCTTTTCAGACAGGGCTGGGGAAGCTTTCTTT. Its protein product is CASSFSDRAGEAFF.

As DNA, the CDR3 is TGTGCCAGCAGACGGGACAGTCTCCAAGAGACCCAGTACTTC. This codes for CASRRDSLQETQYF. This chain links TRBV6-5 with TRBJ2-5, with 7 bases fitting TRBD1. Germline values: CDR1 MNHEY, CDR2 SVGAGI. V lost 6 bases to trimming and J lost 1 base; unmatched junction nucleotides: 5. CDR3 length: 14 amino acids.

The V call is TRBV6-6, the J call TRBJ1-3; a possible D gene is TRBD1 (5 bases). The V end lost 6 bases, the J end lost 3 bases, and 12 bases lay between the germline ends. The CDR3 extends over 14 amino acids. Germline V gene sequence: CDR1 MNHNY, CDR2 SVGAGI (reference sequence). This chain's CDR3 is CASSRGQVGNTIYF. Here the CDR3 DNA reads TGTGCCAGCAGCCGCGGACAAGTTGGAAACACCATATATTTT.